The clone carrying this TCR beta chain appeared a few times. Antigen specificity is unknown. These data originate in a study of T cell repertoires in cytomegalovirus infection. At the level of the study: From public TCR beta signatures came an indication of both CMV infection and matching HLA type.

Broader study findings: Cumulative frequency of public TCR beta families picked out carriers of CMV plus the relevant HLA. Dominant in the ex vivo response were TCR beta clonotypes restricted by HLA-C and specific for CMV.

Using its own MiXCR run on the reads, TCRdb lists one record per CDR3 protein. The top ten hold 12% to 15% of the sample, which has around 450,000 distinct CDR3 sequences, approximately 30% seen once. The origin of this receptor is a human donor in good health (CMV status not recorded). Some clones in this sample may be carry-over from other donors' samples. The sequenced sample was PBMCs.

The CDR3 here is CASSHADTQYF. The CDR3 DNA follows: TGTGCCAGCAGCCACGCAGATACGCAGTATTTT. The chain employs TRBV14 and TRBJ2-3; D is uncertain. Germline assignment: CDR1 SGHDN and CDR2 FVKESK. Trimming cost V 3 bases and J 4 bases, with 2 bases left between them. The CDR3 sequence is 11 residues long. The full variable domain, completed using reference TRBV14 and TRBJ2-3, is EAGVTQFPSHSVIEKGQTVTLRCDPISGHDNLYWYRRVMGKEIKFLLHFVKESKQDESGMPNNRFLAERTGGTYSTLKVQPAELEDSGVYFCASSHADTQYFGPGTRLTVL.